Below, 10 T cell receptor beta chains from the same sample are listed, as sequenced in a study of T cells in Graves' hyperthyroidism and ophthalmopathy. The source material, RNA transcripts, was used to amplify TCR beta CDR3 regions. The HTBI primer set served for first-round RT-PCR of the TCR CDR3. One entry per CDR3 protein results from TCRdb running MiXCR on the multiplex PCR reads. This table has over 650,000 distinct CDR3 sequences, around 17% appearing once. The sequencing sample was made of blood. These receptors all come from a man between 18 and 29 years old with Graves' hyperthyroidism.

In this sample, this clonotype turned up a few times. Since the CDR3 does not end with the conserved phenylalanine or tryptophan, this likely comes from a read error. This chain links TRBV7-2 with TRBJ1-6; D might be TRBD1 (5 bases). V was pared by 4 bases and J by 11 bases, with 15 bases between. Per germline, CDR1 SGHTA and CDR2 FQGNSA. The CDR3 loop spans 14 amino acids. CDR3 in DNA: TGTGCCAGCAGCTACAGGCCTTTAGGGGCACCCCTCCACCTT. It encodes CASSYRPLGAPLHL.

This clonotype appeared many times. The chain carries TRBV18 and TRBJ1-5; D ambiguous. Trimming left V 3 bases short and J 8 bases short, with 11 bases between. The CDR3 length is 13 residues. CDR1 is KGHSH and CDR2 is LQKENI in the germline V gene. The CDR3 coding sequence is TGTGCCAGCTCACCGAGGGCTTTAGAGCCCCAGCATTTT. It codes for CASSPRALEPQHF. The whole variable domain, remainder taken from reference TRBV18 and TRBJ1-5, is NAGVMQNPRHLVRRRGQEARLRCSPMKGHSHVYWYRQLPEEGLKFMVYLQKENIIDESGMPKERFSAEFPKEGPSILRIQQVVRGDSAAYFCASSPRALEPQHFGDGTRLSIL.

In its sample, this clonotype was seen many times. The chain couples TRBV7-2 to TRBJ1-1; D call uncertain. V was clipped by 5 bases and J by 0 bases, with 10 bases between them. The V gene's germline CDR1 is SGHTA and CDR2 FQGNSA. The CDR3 length is 14 residues. The CDR3 region has the DNA TGTGCCAGCAGCCCCCATCAAATGAACACTGAAGCTTTCTTT. It translates to CASSPHQMNTEAFF.

This CDR3 reads CASSINTGVGGELFF. The CDR3, as DNA: TGTGCCAGTAGTATAAACACCGGGGTTGGCGGGGAGCTGTTTTTT. The chain combines TRBV19 with TRBJ2-2; TRBD2 might be the D (5 bases). The CDR3 sequence is 15 residues long. Germline CDR1 is LNHDA and CDR2 is SQIVND (reference sequence). The V end lost 2 bases, the J end lost 7 bases, and 14 bases lay between the germline ends.

This clonotype has a count of ten or more. The rearrangement uses TRBV27 and TRBJ2-7, with D perhaps TRBD1 (6 bases). Trimming left V 5 bases short and J 0 bases short, with 8 bases between. Germline CDR1 reads MNHEY; CDR2 reads SMNVEV (reference sequence). This CDR3 region has 13 residues. DNA of the CDR3: TGTGCCAGCAGTCCACAGGGCTCCTACGAGCAGTACTTC. Residues: CASSPQGSYEQYF.

About this clonotype itself: This may be a read error, as it is one base from a much larger clone. The rearrangement uses TRBV19 and TRBJ1-1; no clear D. Per germline, CDR1 LNHDA and CDR2 SQIVND (reference sequence). The CDR3 consists of 14 residues. This CDR3 is CASSMGSGNTGAFF. CDR3 in DNA: TGTGCCAGTAGTATGGGTAGCGGGAACACTGGAGCTTTCTTT.

At least ten counts were recorded for this clonotype. V is TRBV3-1 and J is TRBJ1-1; D perhaps matches TRBD1 (5 bases). The CDR3 has 14 residues. The ends were cut back, 0 bases at V and 4 bases at J, with 9 bases in the middle. Germline-derived CDR1 and CDR2 are LGHDT and YNNKEL (reference sequence). The CDR3 protein is CASSQETGLTEAFF. The CDR3 DNA is TGTGCCAGCAGCCAAGAAACAGGACTCACTGAAGCTTTCTTT.

The table lists this clonotype with many counts. The V and J genes are TRBV7-9 and TRBJ1-2; 10 nucleotides line up with TRBD1. This CDR3 spans 15 amino acids. The J segment lost 4 bases and the V segment lost 5 bases, leaving 7 bases of the junction unmatched. Germline V lookup: CDR1 SEHNR, CDR2 FQNEAQ (reference sequence). The CDR3 DNA is TGTGCCAGCAGCGCGGACAGGGGGGGCGGCTATGGCTACACCTTC. Its protein product is CASSADRGGGYGYTF.

Ten or more counts support this clonotype. The CDR3 region is CASSPTSESYNEQFF. In nucleotides, the CDR3 is TGTGCCAGCAGCCCAACTAGCGAGTCCTACAATGAGCAGTTCTTC. The chain couples TRBV7-3 to TRBJ2-1; TRBD2 agrees at 7 bases. Germline V gene lookup returns CDR1 SGHTA and CDR2 FQGTGA. The V and J ends lost 5 bases and 1 base, in that order; junction bases with no gene match: 5. The CDR3 loop spans 15 amino acids.

The chain employs TRBV19 and TRBJ1-1; TRBD1 is a possible D gene (5 bases). Germline CDR1 reads LNHDA; CDR2 reads SQIVND (reference sequence). The CDR3 sequence is 14 residues long. Trimming shortened V by 3 bases and J by 1 base, and 9 bases separated the two germline ends. The CDR3 DNA sequence: TGTGCCAGTAGTATCACCCAGGGGAACACTGAAGCTTTCTTT. Protein sequence: CASSITQGNTEAFF.